This T cell receptor beta chain was sequenced for a study of T cells in Graves' hyperthyroidism and ophthalmopathy. For the study at large: At initial diagnosis, before any treatment had begun, peripheral blood was obtained.

Comments on this clonotype: Its antigen remains unidentified.

Study-level results: Also found in blood were most expanded thyroid clonotypes above 0.001.

The length of the CDR3 is 12 residues. Germline V lookup: CDR1 SEHNR, CDR2 FQNEAQ (reference sequence). Trimming took off 2 bases at V and 4 bases at J, with 5 bases between the two ends. RNA transcripts served as the template for amplifying TCR beta CDR3 regions. RT-PCR in the first round (using the HTBI primer set) targeted the TCR CDR3. TCRdb reanalysed the multiplex PCR reads using MiXCR and keeps one entry per CDR3 protein. The table includes some 500,000 distinct CDR3 sequences, around 22% detected once. With duration under 3 months, ophthalmopathy was active: Clinical Activity Score at least 3, NOSPECS at least 4.

The clonotype comes from a woman in her thirties with Graves' ophthalmopathy. Sequencing input: blood. The chain joins TRBV7-9 to TRBJ1-1; D gene uncertain. The CDR3 bases are TGTGCCAGCAGCTTATGGAGCACTGAAGCTTTCTTT. Translating gives CASSLWSTEAFF.